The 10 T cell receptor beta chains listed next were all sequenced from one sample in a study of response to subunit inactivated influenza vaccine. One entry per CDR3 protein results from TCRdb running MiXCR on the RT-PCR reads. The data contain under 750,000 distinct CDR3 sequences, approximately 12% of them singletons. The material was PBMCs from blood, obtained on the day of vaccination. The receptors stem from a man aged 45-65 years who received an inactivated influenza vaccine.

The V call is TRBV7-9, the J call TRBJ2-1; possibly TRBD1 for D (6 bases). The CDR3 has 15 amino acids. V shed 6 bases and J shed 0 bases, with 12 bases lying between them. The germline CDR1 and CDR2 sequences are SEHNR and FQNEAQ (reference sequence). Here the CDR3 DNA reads TGTGCCAGCAGGCGGACAGTTAGCTCCTACAATGAGCAGTTCTTC. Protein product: CASRRTVSSYNEQFF.

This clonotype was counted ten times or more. CDR3 sequence reads: CASSQGQGADTQYF. DNA for the CDR3: TGTGCCAGCAGCCAGGGACAGGGAGCAGATACGCAGTATTTT. The chain recombines TRBV11-2 with TRBJ2-3; 9 positions match TRBD1. J was trimmed by 4 bases and V by 5 bases; bases with no gene match: 4. The germline gives CDR1 SGHAT, CDR2 FQNNGV. The CDR3 totals 14 residues.

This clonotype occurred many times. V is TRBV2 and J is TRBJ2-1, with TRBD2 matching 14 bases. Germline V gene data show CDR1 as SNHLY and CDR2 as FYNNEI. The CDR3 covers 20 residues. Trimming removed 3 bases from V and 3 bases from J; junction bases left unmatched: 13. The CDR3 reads CASSDPAGLAGVFYYNEQFF. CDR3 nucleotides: TGTGCCAGCAGTGACCCCGCGGGACTAGCGGGAGTCTTCTACTACAATGAGCAGTTCTTC.

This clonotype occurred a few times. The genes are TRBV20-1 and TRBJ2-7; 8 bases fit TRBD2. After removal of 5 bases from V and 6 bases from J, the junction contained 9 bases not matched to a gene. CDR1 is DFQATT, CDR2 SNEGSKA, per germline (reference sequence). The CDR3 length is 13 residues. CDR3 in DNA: TGCAGTGCTCCTGGTGTAGCGGGACCCGAGCAGTACTTC. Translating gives CSAPGVAGPEQYF.

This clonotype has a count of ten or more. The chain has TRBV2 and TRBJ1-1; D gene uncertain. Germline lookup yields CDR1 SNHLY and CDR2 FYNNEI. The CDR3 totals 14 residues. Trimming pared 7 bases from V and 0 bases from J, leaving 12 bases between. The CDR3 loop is CASTEGIMNTEAFF. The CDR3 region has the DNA TGTGCCAGCACCGAAGGGATAATGAACACTGAAGCTTTCTTT.

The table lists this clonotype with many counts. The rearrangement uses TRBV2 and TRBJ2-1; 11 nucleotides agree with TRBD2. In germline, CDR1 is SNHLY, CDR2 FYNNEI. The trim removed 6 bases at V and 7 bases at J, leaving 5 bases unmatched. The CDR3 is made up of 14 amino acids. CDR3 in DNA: TGTGCCAGCAGCGCGACTAGCGGGGTTAATGAGCAGTTCTTC. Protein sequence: CASSATSGVNEQFF.

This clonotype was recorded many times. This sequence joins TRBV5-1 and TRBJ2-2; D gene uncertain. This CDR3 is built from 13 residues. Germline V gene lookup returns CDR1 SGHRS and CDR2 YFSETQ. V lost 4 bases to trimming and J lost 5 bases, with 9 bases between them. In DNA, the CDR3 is TGCGCCAGCAGCGCCCTTGTAACCGGGGAGCTGTTTTTT. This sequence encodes CASSALVTGELFF.

The CDR3 DNA reads as TGCAGTGCTACAGGGACTCTCAGCCCTATAGATACGCAGTATTTT. This sequence encodes CSATGTLSPIDTQYF. This chain links TRBV20-1 with TRBJ2-3; D may be TRBD2 (6 bases). With 4 bases removed from V and 5 bases from J, the gap between germline ends came to 19 bases. The germline V gene encodes CDR1 DFQATT and CDR2 SNEGSKA (reference sequence). The CDR3 has 15 amino acids.

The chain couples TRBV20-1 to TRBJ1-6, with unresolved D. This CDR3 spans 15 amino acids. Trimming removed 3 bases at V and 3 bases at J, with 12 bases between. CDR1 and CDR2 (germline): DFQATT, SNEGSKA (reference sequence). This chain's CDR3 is CSARVAQIYNSPLHF. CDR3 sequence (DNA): TGCAGTGCTAGGGTCGCCCAAATCTATAATTCACCCCTCCACTTT.

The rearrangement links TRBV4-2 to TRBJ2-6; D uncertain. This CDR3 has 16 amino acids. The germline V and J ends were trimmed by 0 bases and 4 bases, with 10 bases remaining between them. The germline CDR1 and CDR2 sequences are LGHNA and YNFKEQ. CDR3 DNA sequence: TGTGCCAGCAGCCAAGATTCAAGTCCAGGGGCCAACGTCCTGACTTTC. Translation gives CASSQDSSPGANVLTF.